This T cell receptor beta chain was sequenced in a study of T cells in tuberculosis. Clones were read by immunoSEQ multiplex PCR, and TCRdb kept only the in-frame ones, dropping some. Here the sample spans 54,000 or so clones, around 81% being singletons. Thawed, overnight-rested PBMC were stained with GMM-loaded CD1B tetramer, viability dye and anti-CD3, then sorted. The lipid loaded on the CD1B tetramers was C32 glucose monomycolate from Rhodococcus equi. V lost 1 base, J lost 7 bases, and 4 bases stayed unmatched. The CDR3 length is 14 residues. Germline CDR1 and CDR2: KGHSH and LQKENI. Sequencing input: CD1b-GMM tetramer-negative cells sorted from PBMCs. The chain links TRBV18 to TRBJ2-1; 7 bases align to TRBD1. The receptor was isolated from an adult woman with latent tuberculosis. CDR3 sequence: CASSPRQGMNEQFF. In DNA, the CDR3 is TGTGCCAGCTCACCACGACAGGGAATGAATGAGCAGTTCTTC.